These T cell receptor beta chains were read from a single sample in a study of OX40 agonist ivuxolimab in advanced cancers. Assay: immunoSEQ multiplex PCR; the TCRdb copy retains only in-frame clones and omits some. The repertoire holds about 68,000 clones, with approximately 85% as singletons. The sample here was CD4+ or CD8+ T cells sorted from blood, taken in a trial of the OX40 agonist ivuxolimab. These receptors were collected from an adult with an advanced solid tumor such as melanoma, head and neck, liver or kidney cancer. Both conserved end residues are part of each CDR3. Each record gives: clone size, D gene, V gene, J gene, CDR3 DNA, CDR3 protein. A D gene is named only where the DNA matches it firmly. Not every row has a clone size; where given, it reads once, few, many or a size class.

-	TRBD1	TRBV6-1	TRBJ1-1	TGTGCCAGCAGTGAAGAATACGGACAGGGATCCACTGAAGCTTTCTTT	CASSEEYGQGSTEAFF
-	-	TRBV14	TRBJ2-2	TGTGCCAGCAGCCAAGTGCATAACACCGGGGAGCTGTTTTTT	CASSQVHNTGELFF
-	-	TRBV5-4	TRBJ1-3	TGTGCCAGCAGCTTGGGCGGGGATAGGGCTGGAAACACCATATATTTT	CASSLGGDRAGNTIYF
-	-	TRBV19	TRBJ1-4	TGTGCCAGTAGTCTCTTGACAGTTCTAAGAGGGGATGAAAAACTGTTTTTT	CASSLLTVLRGDEKLFF
-	-	TRBV11-3	TRBJ2-7	TGTGCCAGCAGCTCCGACATCTACGAGCAGTACTTC	CASSSDIYEQYF
-	-	TRBV11-3	TRBJ2-2	TGTGCCAGCAGCTTAGGCCGGGGAACCGGGGAGCTGTTTTTT	CASSLGRGTGELFF
once	TRBD2	TRBV19	TRBJ2-1	TGTGCCAGTAGTATAAAGTCTATCCCCCTAGCGGGAGGTCGGGGTGAGCAGTTCTTC	CASSIKSIPLAGGRGEQFF
-	TRBD1	TRBV7-8	TRBJ2-5	TGTGCCAGCAGCTTGAGAGGGGGCGGAGAGACCCAGTACTTC	CASSLRGGGETQYF
-	TRBD1	TRBV6-5	TRBJ1-5	TGTGCCAGCAGCCACAGGGGTGGCAATCAGCCCCAGCATTTT	CASSHRGGNQPQHF
-	TRBD1	TRBV14	TRBJ2-7	TGTGCCAGCAGCCGAAGGCAAGGGACAGTTAACTACGAGCAGTACTTC	CASSRRQGTVNYEQYF
once	-	TRBV5-1	TRBJ2-5	TGCGCCAGCAGCCCTGTTGGAGGGGTAGAGACCCAGTACTTC	CASSPVGGVETQYF
once	TRBD2	TRBV5-4	TRBJ2-1	TGTGCCAGCAGCTTGGGACAACTAGCGGGTTCCATTGGGGGGGAAAATGAGCAGTTCTTC	CASSLGQLAGSIGGENEQFF
once	-	TRBV5-6	TRBJ1-3	TGTGCCAGCAGCTTGACAGGGTTTTCTGGAAACACCATATATTTT	CASSLTGFSGNTIYF
-	-	TRBV5-1	TRBJ2-5	TGCGCCAGCAGTACCGGACAGCTCCAAGAGACCCAGTACTTC	CASSTGQLQETQYF
-	-	TRBV5-1	TRBJ2-7	TGCGCCAGCAGCTTCTTGCAGGGCTACGAGCAGTACTTC	CASSFLQGYEQYF
-	TRBD2	TRBV7-6	TRBJ2-1	TGTGCCAGCAGCTCTTTTACTAGCGGGTTGGACAATGAGCAGTTCTTC	CASSSFTSGLDNEQFF
-	-	TRBV29-1	TRBJ2-7	TGCAGCGTTGAAGATGATTACGAGCAGTACTTC	CSVEDDYEQYF
-	-	TRBV10-3	TRBJ1-2	TGTGCCATCAGTGCCCGCGCTGAGTTGGCGGCCAACTATGGCTACACCTTC	CAISARAELAANYGYTF
-	-	TRBV7-9	TRBJ1-2	TGTGCCAGCAGCACAACTTATCCGGGGGGAAGCGATGGCTACACCTTC	CASSTTYPGGSDGYTF
few	-	TRBV29-1	TRBJ1-1	TGCAGCGTTGTCCGGGGGGCAGACACTGAAGCTTTCTTT	CSVVRGADTEAFF
-	-	TRBV6-1	TRBJ1-2	TGTGCCAGCAGTGAAACGGGGGACAATGGCTACACCTTC	CASSETGDNGYTF
-	-	TRBV7-2	TRBJ2-3	TGTGCCAGCAGCTTGGCAAATAGTTTCGCAGATACGCAGTATTTT	CASSLANSFADTQYF
-	TRBD1	TRBV27	TRBJ1-1	TGTGCCAGCAGTTTATTCGGACAGGGAAGCACTGAAGCTTTCTTT	CASSLFGQGSTEAFF
-	-	TRBV4-1	TRBJ2-1	TGCGCCAGCAGCCAAGATAGGGGGGAGGAGCACTTCTTC	CASSQDRGEEHFF
-	TRBD1	TRBV6-1	TRBJ2-3	TGTGCCAGCAGTGACTGGGACAGTACGGATTCTAGCACAGATACGCAGTATTTT	CASSDWDSTDSSTDTQYF
-	-	TRBV5-6	TRBJ2-2	TGTGCCAGCAGTGAAACCGGGGAGCTGTTTTTT	CASSETGELFF
-	TRBD2	TRBV19	TRBJ2-2	TGTGCCAGTAGTATAGCGGGAGGGCCCGGGGAGCTGTTTTTT	CASSIAGGPGELFF
-	-	TRBV4-3	TRBJ2-1	TGCGCCAGCAGCCAAGATGGGAAAGAGCAGTTCTTC	CASSQDGKEQFF
-	-	TRBV5-5	TRBJ2-7	TGTGCCAGCAGCCCGCGACCGAGTACATCCTACGAGCAGTACTTC	CASSPRPSTSYEQYF
-	-	TRBV2	TRBJ2-1	TGTGCCAGCAGAATTTACTCCTACAATGAGCAGTTCTTC	CASRIYSYNEQFF
-	-	TRBV6-1	TRBJ1-4	TGTGCCAGCAGATCCCTAAAAAAACTGTTTTTT	CASRSLKKLFF
-	-	TRBV11-2	TRBJ1-5	TGTGCCAGCAGCTTAGACGGCCCGTACAACGATCAGCCCCAGCATTTT	CASSLDGPYNDQPQHF
-	TRBD2	TRBV10-3	TRBJ2-7	TGTGCCATCAGTGACGGTCGGACTAGCGGGTACGAGCAGTACTTC	CAISDGRTSGYEQYF
-	-	TRBV6-6	TRBJ1-3	TGTGCCAGCAGCCGCAAGGGGGGGTCTGGAAACACCATATATTTT	CASSRKGGSGNTIYF
-	TRBD1	TRBV30	TRBJ2-7	TGTGCCTTCCGGACAGGAAACTACGAGCAGTACTTC	CAFRTGNYEQYF
-	TRBD2	TRBV7-2	TRBJ2-7	TGTGCCAGCAGCCCAGCGGGACCCCTCTACGAGCAGTACTTC	CASSPAGPLYEQYF
once	-	TRBV9	TRBJ2-1	TGTGCCAGCAGCTCGGGGGTAAGCTCCTACAATGAGCAGTTCTTC	CASSSGVSSYNEQFF
-	TRBD1	TRBV5-1	TRBJ2-5	TGCGCCAGCAGCTTGGGGGACAGAGGGTCCGGGACCCAGTACTTC	CASSLGDRGSGTQYF
-	-	TRBV27	TRBJ1-1	TGTGCCAGCAGACGAAGAGAGGGGCGATACACTGAAGCTTTCTTT	CASRRREGRYTEAFF
-	-	TRBV5-1	TRBJ1-2	TGCGCCAGCAGCTTGGAGATAGGGACCAACTATGGCTACACCTTC	CASSLEIGTNYGYTF
-	-	TRBV9	TRBJ2-7	TGTGCCAGCAGCGTAGGGGTCAGGGACGCAGGCGAGCAGTACTTC	CASSVGVRDAGEQYF
-	TRBD1	TRBV18	TRBJ2-3	TGTGCCAGCTCACCAATCAAAAAGGAACAGGGGGCAGATACGCAGTATTTT	CASSPIKKEQGADTQYF
few	-	TRBV14	TRBJ1-1	TGTGCCAGCAGCCCGAGAAGAGGGAACACTGAAGCTTTCTTT	CASSPRRGNTEAFF
-	-	TRBV9	TRBJ1-1	TGTGCCAGCAGCGGCCGGGGGACGGCGGGTGGTTACGCTGAAGCTTTCTTT	CASSGRGTAGGYAEAFF
once	-	TRBV6-5	TRBJ2-7	TGTGCCAGCAGTTACTCGAGTGCCGGGGACGGCTACGAGCAGTACTTC	CASSYSSAGDGYEQYF
-	-	TRBV6-6	TRBJ1-4	TGTGCCAGCACCTCAGAGGAAAAACTGTTTTTT	CASTSEEKLFF
-	-	TRBV7-2	TRBJ1-1	TGTGCCAGCAGCTTAGATTGGGCTTATGAAGCTTTCTTT	CASSLDWAYEAFF
-	-	TRBV2	TRBJ2-5	TGTGCCCACCGGAGGCCTAGCCCACCAGAGACCCAGTACTTC	CAHRRPSPPETQYF
-	TRBD1	TRBV5-6	TRBJ1-4	TGTGCCAGCAGCTTGAAATTCCCAGGGGGCGCCGATGAAAAACTGTTTTTT	CASSLKFPGGADEKLFF
-	-	TRBV27	TRBJ2-1	TGTGCCAGCAGTTTTGGTGTGGGCAGGGACCCTTCAAATGAGCAGTTCTTC	CASSFGVGRDPSNEQFF
-	-	TRBV7-2	TRBJ1-5	TGTGCCAGCAGCTTAAGGGGGATTAGCAATCAGCCCCAGCATTTT	CASSLRGISNQPQHF
-	TRBD1	TRBV7-6	TRBJ1-6	TGTGCCAGCAGCTTAGGGGACAGGGGGCAAGTTTCACCCCTCCACTTT	CASSLGDRGQVSPLHF
-	TRBD1	TRBV6-5	TRBJ1-2	TGTGCCAGCAGCCGACAGGGGGTTAATGGCTACACCTTC	CASSRQGVNGYTF